This T cell receptor (beta chain) derives from a study of blood T cell repertoires in COVID-19 (dated by TCRdb to the early 2020s). General notes on the study: Samples covering the acute and convalescent phases of COVID-19 were provided by collaborators in the United States, Italy and Spain. The repertoires were made available in a free public database intended to serve as a resource for research on the immune response to SARS-CoV-2. The sample metadata nearly always contained a de-identified subject ID, COVID-19 status, age in years and sex. The prospective study material was composed of cDNA or gDNA derived from T cells, B-cell-depleted T cells, or PBMCs. Samples were obtained from the ongoing ImmuneRACE study (first 160 participants) and from some 1,300 subjects provided by 6 global collaborators. The dataset comprised deeply sampled blood TCRbeta repertoires from subjects exposed to, actively infected with, or recovered from COVID-19. Where HLA class I and class II types were available, the types were taken from metadata supplied by the sample provider, not from assay-based typing.

CDR1 and CDR2, per the germline V gene (reference sequence), are SGHKS and YYEKEE. The CDR3 runs 13 residues from the cysteine to the phenylalanine. The kept DNA is CDR3 alone, 39 bases in frame from the first base. V is pared back by 7 bases and J by 4 bases, with 14 bases lying between the germline termini. Of note for this clone: It lacks a known antigen. No much larger clone is present one base from it, and per-base qualities are unavailable.

Results the study describes overall, beyond this receptor: The amount of clinical and demographic metadata varied by source and participant and was provided uncurated.

TCRbeta CDR3 regions were amplified from genomic DNA by means of the immunoSEQ Assay, a bias-controlled multiplex PCR. The authors' pipeline ran thus. The number of nucleated cells in each sample was estimated by amplification of reference gene primers within the assay. To quantify the absolute abundance of each unique TCRbeta CDR3 rearrangement, sequence reads were collapsed and filtered. For each sample, productive Simpson clonality was calculated as the square root of Simpson's diversity index across productive rearrangements. In its TCRdb copy, this immuneACCESS table keeps in-frame sequences only and misses some clones. Where compared with another copy, unresolved V genes explain less than half of these, and the others have no known cause. V and J calls and clone size are those listed in that table; D and trimming were worked out from the DNA. A total of fewer than 150,000 clones appear in this sample, less than 75% of them only once. The ten largest clones represent approximately 0.79% of the sample.

Collaborating institutions collected whole blood in K2EDTA tubes following their own protocols. For TCRbeta analysis, collaborators shipped samples as frozen whole blood, isolated PBMCs, or DNA extracted from either of those sample types. The V gene is TRBV5-5 and the J gene is TRBJ1-1; the best D guess is TRBD1, with 5 bases matching. The sample consisted of peripheral blood. The sequence came from a human donor with acute or convalescent COVID-19. The donor label of this sample is uncertain. The encoded CDR3 is CASAKRGGTEAFF. The DNA is as follows: TGTGCCAGCGCGAAACGGGGGGGCACTGAAGCTTTCTTT. The variable domain in full, with residues beyond the CDR3 obtained from the reference TRBV5-5 and TRBJ1-1 genes, is DAGVTQSPTHLIKTRGQQVTLRCSPISGHKSVSWYQQVLGQGPQFIFQYYEKEERGRGNFPDRFSARQFPNYSSELNVNALLLGDSALYLCASAKRGGTEAFFGQGTRLTVV.